This T cell receptor beta chain was recorded in a study of T cells in narcolepsy. Profiled with immunoSEQ multiplex PCR; TCRdb holds only in-frame clones, not every one. The sample lists over 25,000 clones; 60% to 85% were seen once. CDR3 length: 14 amino acids. Germline CDR1 reads MNHEY; CDR2 reads SMNVEV (reference sequence). V shed 7 bases and J shed 4 bases, with 16 bases lying between them. Source material: memory (CD45RA-) CD4+ T cells from blood. This chain joins TRBV27 and TRBJ1-1; D might be TRBD1 (6 bases). This clonotype was sampled from a human donor in good health. The CDR3 loop reads CASNQKGGGTEAFF. Here the CDR3 DNA reads TGTGCCAGCAACCAAAAGGGGGGGGGCACTGAAGCTTTCTTT.